This T cell receptor (beta chain) was captured in a study of graft-versus-host responses after intestinal transplantation. On the study more broadly: Multivisceral, liver-intestinal, or isolated intestinal grafts went to recipients.

With respect to this clone: Antigen specificity is unknown.

Trimming left V 4 bases short and J 2 bases short, with 10 bases between. CDR3 size: 14 residues. Germline CDR1 reads SNHLY; CDR2 reads FYNNEI. Profiling relied on immunoSEQ multiplex PCR, and the TCRdb table lists in-frame clones only, not all of them. The sample holds over 85,000 clones, 93% seen once. The sequence was collected from a human donor who received an intestinal transplant. The sample in question was unstimulated CD8+ T cells sorted from spleen or lymph node cells, obtained before intestinal transplant. The J gene is TRBJ2-3, the V gene TRBV2; D gene unclear. CDR3 protein: CASSGGPNTDTQYF. CDR3 sequence (DNA): TGTGCCAGCAGTGGCGGACCCAACACAGATACGCAGTATTTT.